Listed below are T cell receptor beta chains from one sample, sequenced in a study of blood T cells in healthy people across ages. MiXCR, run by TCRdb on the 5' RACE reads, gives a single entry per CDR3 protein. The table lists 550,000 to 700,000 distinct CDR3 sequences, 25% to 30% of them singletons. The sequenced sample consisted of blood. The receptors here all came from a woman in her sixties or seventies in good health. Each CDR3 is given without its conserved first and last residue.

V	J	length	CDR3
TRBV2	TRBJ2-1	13	ASSETGGPIPEQF
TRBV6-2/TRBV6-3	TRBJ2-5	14	ASSYSESDYQETQY
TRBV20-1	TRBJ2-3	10	SAGVGGDTQY
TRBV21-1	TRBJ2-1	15	ASSKEYLAGKGNEQF
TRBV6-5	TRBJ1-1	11	ASSYREYTEAF
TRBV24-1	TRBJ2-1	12	ATRSSGGVNEQF
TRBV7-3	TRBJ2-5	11	ASSLRQQETQY
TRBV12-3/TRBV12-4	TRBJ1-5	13	ASSLLGSGNQPQH
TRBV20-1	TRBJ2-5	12	SASVGPNGQTQY
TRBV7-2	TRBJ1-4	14	ASSTPGQGVGEKLF
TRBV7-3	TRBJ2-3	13	ASSFMATSTDTQY
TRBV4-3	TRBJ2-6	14	ASSQVRGQGNNVLT
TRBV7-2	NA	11	ASSLHRDYEQY
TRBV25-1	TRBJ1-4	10	ASEGDNEKLF
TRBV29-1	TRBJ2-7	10	SVDGGQNEQY
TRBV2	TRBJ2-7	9	ASSTRVEQY
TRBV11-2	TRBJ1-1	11	ASSLVRDIEPF
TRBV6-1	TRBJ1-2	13	ASSENRGPNYGYT
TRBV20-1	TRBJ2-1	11	SARAGGYNEQF
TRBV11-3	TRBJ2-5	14	ASRIGTGGSEETQY
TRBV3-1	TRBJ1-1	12	ASGIRTMNTEAF
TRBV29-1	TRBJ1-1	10	SVGELNTEAF
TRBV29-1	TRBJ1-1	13	SASKGDRVGTEAF
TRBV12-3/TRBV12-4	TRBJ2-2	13	ASSGDTSNTGELF
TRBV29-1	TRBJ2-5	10	SVSSGQETQH
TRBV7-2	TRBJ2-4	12	ASSLGRGLNIQY
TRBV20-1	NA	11	SATGLAKETQY
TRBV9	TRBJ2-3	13	ASSVSQRGTDTQY
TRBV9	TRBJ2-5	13	ASSVDASGAETQY
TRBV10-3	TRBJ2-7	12	ATAGTSGTYEQY
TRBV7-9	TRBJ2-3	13	ASSPDGGVTDTQY
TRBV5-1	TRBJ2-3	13	ASSTPGTSTDTQY
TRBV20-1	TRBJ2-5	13	SAIRENSYQETQY
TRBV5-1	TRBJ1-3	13	ASSSTTERGNTIY
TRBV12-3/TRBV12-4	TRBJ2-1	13	ASRGRAGSYNEQF
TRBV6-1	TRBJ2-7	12	ASGRDFSSYEQY
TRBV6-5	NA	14	ASLLERGRIYNEQF
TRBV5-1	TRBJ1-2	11	ASSFINGGGYT
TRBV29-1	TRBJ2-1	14	SVEDPRDSSYNEQF
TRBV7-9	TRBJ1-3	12	ASSQWRTGNTIY
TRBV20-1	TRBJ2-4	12	SARDYTSGNIQY
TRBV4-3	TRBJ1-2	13	ASSPTLTGRYGYT
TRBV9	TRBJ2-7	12	ASSPGTVDYEQY
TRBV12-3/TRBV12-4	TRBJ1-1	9	ASGVGSEAF
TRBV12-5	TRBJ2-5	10	ATTGNQETQY
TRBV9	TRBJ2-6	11	ASSDMGANVLT
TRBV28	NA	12	ASSPQDRQETQY
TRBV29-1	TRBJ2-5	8	SVKEETQY
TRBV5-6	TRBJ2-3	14	ASSFWGAYGTDTQY
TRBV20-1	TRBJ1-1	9	SARDRPEAF
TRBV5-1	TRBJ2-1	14	ASSLSGTLGHNEQF